The 28 T cell receptor beta chains given below trace back to one sample, sequenced in a study of blood T cell repertoires in COVID-19. Clones were sequenced by immunoSEQ multiplex PCR, and TCRdb holds only the in-frame ones, with some missing. Of about 160,000 clones listed, around 82% are singletons. The sample taken for sequencing was peripheral blood. The receptors come from a man between 60 and 75 years old who had recovered from COVID-19.

The chain uses TRBV5-1 and TRBJ1-6, with a weak D call TRBD1 (5 bases). V lost 0 bases and J lost 6, with 16 bases in between. Germline CDR1 SGHRS, CDR2 YFSETQ. The CDR3 runs to 17 residues. This CDR3 reads CASSLVQGSGRNSPLHF. As DNA, the CDR3 is TGCGCCAGCAGCTTGGTCCAGGGATCGGGTCGTAATTCACCCCTCCACTTT. The full variable domain, with the rest looked up from reference TRBV5-1 and TRBJ1-6, is KAGVTQTPRYLIKTRGQQVTLSCSPISGHRSVSWYQQTPGQGLQFLFEYFSETQRNKGNFPGRFSGRQFSNSRSEMNVSTLELGDSALYLCASSLVQGSGRNSPLHFGNGTRLTVT.

This sequence joins TRBV3-1 (or the pseudogene TRBV3-2) and TRBJ1-4, with D possibly being TRBD1 (6 bases). This CDR3 spans 14 amino acids. Germline loops: CDR1 LGHDT, CDR2 YNNKEL (reference sequence). The germline V and J ends were trimmed by 0 bases and 8 bases, with 10 bases remaining between them. CDR3 bases: TGTGCCAGCAGCCAAGATTGGGGGCGAGAAAAACTGTTTTTT. Encoded protein: CASSQDWGREKLFF.

The gene calls are TRBV5-4 and TRBJ1-2, with D possibly TRBD1 on 6 matching bases. Germline CDR1 and CDR2: SGHNT and YYREEE (reference sequence). The CDR3 consists of 16 residues. V lost 5 bases and J 4 bases, leaving 21 bases between the germline ends. The CDR3 here is CASRTDSGTYRYGYTF. For the CDR3, the DNA is TGTGCCAGCAGGACGGACAGCGGAACCTACCGCTATGGCTACACCTTC.

V gene TRBV6-5 combines with J gene TRBJ1-1; 7 bases are shared with TRBD1. The germline gives CDR1 MNHEY, CDR2 SVGAGI. This CDR3 region has 15 residues. V lost 2 bases to trimming and J lost 0 bases; unmatched junction nucleotides: 3. This CDR3 reads CASSYLTGMNTEAFF. The CDR3 DNA is TGTGCCAGCAGTTACCTGACAGGGATGAACACTGAAGCTTTCTTT.

V is TRBV5-1 and J is TRBJ2-2; 9 bases match TRBD1. The trim removed 3 bases at V and 8 bases at J, leaving 8 bases unmatched. This CDR3 is 15 amino acids long. CDR1 is SGHRS, CDR2 YFSETQ, per germline. CDR3 in DNA: TGCGCCAGCAGCTATGGGACAGGGTCTGCGGGGGAGCTGTTTTTT. Protein: CASSYGTGSAGELFF.

This chain links TRBV5-1 with TRBJ2-5, with 14 bases identical to TRBD2. Germline trimming cut 7 bases from V and 1 base from J; bases unmatched to any gene: 3. This CDR3 has 15 amino acids. Germline V gene sequence: CDR1 SGHRS, CDR2 YFSETQ. The CDR3 coding sequence is TGCGCCAGCTACGGGACTAGCGGGGGCCAAGAGACCCAGTACTTC. Translated: CASYGTSGGQETQYF.

This chain joins TRBV9 and TRBJ2-5, with D possibly TRBD2 on 5 matching bases. The germline V gene has CDR1 SGDLS and CDR2 YYNGEE. Trimming left V 7 bases short and J 4 bases short, with 14 bases between. CDR3 size: 13 residues. The CDR3 reads CASSTEGIETQYF. CDR3 coding DNA: TGTGCCAGCTCGACCGAGGGTATAGAGACCCAGTACTTC.

V is TRBV27 and J is TRBJ1-4; D possibly corresponds to TRBD1 (5 bases). Trimming stripped 6 bases from V and 4 bases from J, with 12 bases between. The CDR3 runs to 14 residues. The V gene's germline CDR1 is MNHEY and CDR2 SMNVEV (reference sequence). This CDR3 is CASRQTANNEKLFF. The CDR3 DNA is TGTGCCAGCAGGCAGACAGCTAATAATGAAAAACTGTTTTTT.

This chain joins TRBV7-9 and TRBJ1-4; perhaps TRBD1 as D (5 bases). The germline CDR1 and CDR2 sequences are SEHNR and FQNEAQ (reference sequence). Between the trimmed V and J ends, which lost 7 bases and 8 bases, there was a span of 17 bases. This CDR3 has 14 amino acids. The CDR3: CASTPGRVGEKLFF. In DNA, the CDR3 is TGTGCCAGCACCCCGGGCAGGGTCGGCGAAAAACTGTTTTTT.

This clone has just one count. The CDR3 here is CASSVGTGGTEAFF. The CDR3, as DNA: TGTGCCAGCAGCGTCGGGACAGGGGGCACTGAAGCTTTCTTT. The V gene is TRBV2, the J gene TRBJ1-1; 11 nucleotides align to TRBD1. CDR3 length: 14 amino acids. Losses at the gene ends were 6 bases for V and 4 bases for J; bases not matched to a gene: 4. The germline V gene has CDR1 SNHLY and CDR2 FYNNEI.

CDR3 sequence: CAWRLDRSGYTF. The DNA of the CDR3 is TGTGCCTGGAGACTGGACAGATCTGGCTACACCTTC. The J gene is TRBJ1-2, the V gene TRBV30; D is possibly TRBD1 (6 bases). This CDR3 region has 12 residues. V lost 3 bases and J 7 bases, leaving 12 bases between the germline ends. Germline CDR1 reads GTSNPN; CDR2 reads SVGIG (reference sequence).

This clone was detected only a few times. V is TRBV30 and J is TRBJ1-6; D gene uncertain. The CDR3 has 13 amino acids. Per germline, CDR1 GTSNPN and CDR2 SVGIG (reference sequence). The V end was cut by 0 bases, the J end by 7 bases, with 7 bases between. CDR3 nucleotides: TGTGCCTGGAGTGTAGACTCCAATTCACCCCTCCACTTT. Translated, it gives CAWSVDSNSPLHF.

The chain recombines TRBV9 with TRBJ1-4; 7 bases line up with TRBD1. CDR1 is SGDLS and CDR2 is YYNGEE in the germline V gene. V shed 5 bases, J shed 6 bases, and the junction held 22 bases outside the gene matches. The CDR3 loop spans 19 amino acids. CDR3 DNA: TGTGCCAGCAGTGGCCTACGACAGGGTCAGGGGCCCCCCTATGAAAAACTGTTTTTT. Its protein is CASSGLRQGQGPPYEKLFF.

This sequence joins TRBV7-8 and TRBJ1-3; 10 bases are shared with TRBD1. Germline CDR1 and CDR2: SGHVS and FQNEAQ. V lost 5 bases, J lost 4 bases, and 8 bases stayed unmatched. This CDR3 comprises 16 residues. CDR3 nucleotide sequence: TGTGCCAGCAGCGGCCGGGACAGGGGTGGGGGAAACACCATATATTTT. Translated: CASSGRDRGGGNTIYF. The full variable domain, with the rest looked up from reference TRBV7-8 and TRBJ1-3, is GAGVSQSPRYKVAKRGQDVALRCDPISGHVSLFWYQQALGQGPEFLTYFQNEAQLDKSGLPSDRFFAERPEGSVSTLKIQRTQQEDSAVYLCASSGRDRGGGNTIYFGEGSWLTVV.

The V and J genes are TRBV5-6 and TRBJ1-2, with 10 nucleotides matching TRBD1. This CDR3 has 14 amino acids. Germline CDR1 is SGHDT and CDR2 is YYEEEE. The junction had 6 bases not matched to a gene; V was cut back by 4 bases and J by 6 bases. CDR3 region: CASSPPGTGDGYTF. The CDR3 DNA reads TGTGCCAGCAGCCCACCCGGGACAGGGGATGGCTACACCTTC. The full variable domain, completed using reference TRBV5-6 and TRBJ1-2, is DAGVTQSPTHLIKTRGQQVTLRCSPKSGHDTVSWYQQALGQGPQFIFQYYEEEERQRGNFPDRFSGHQFPNYSSELNVNALLLGDSALYLCASSPPGTGDGYTFGSGTRLTVV.

This clone was seen a few times. CDR3 in DNA: TGTGCCTGGAGTTTCCCAACCCCAGGGTTAGAAAAACTGTTTTTT. Amino acids: CAWSFPTPGLEKLFF. V usage is TRBV30 and J usage is TRBJ1-4; possible D gene TRBD1, 5 bases. The CDR3 totals 15 residues. Germline CDR1 is GTSNPN and CDR2 is SVGIG (reference sequence). V was trimmed by 2 bases and J by 8 bases, leaving 18 bases between them.

The chain recombines TRBV14 with TRBJ1-2; perhaps TRBD1 as D (5 bases). Germline-derived CDR1 and CDR2 are SGHDN and FVKESK. Trimming left V 4 bases short and J 7 bases short, with 19 bases between. The CDR3 totals 15 residues. The DNA of the CDR3 is TGTGCCAGCAGCCCATTTTTGACAGAGGTTGGTGGCTACACCTTC. This translates into CASSPFLTEVGGYTF.

The chain combines TRBV11-1 with TRBJ2-3; 10 nucleotides agree with TRBD2. Per germline, CDR1 SGHAT and CDR2 FQDESV (reference sequence). The V gene end was trimmed by 2 bases and the J gene end by 7 bases; junction bases not matched to a gene: 6. The CDR3 is made up of 15 amino acids. The CDR3 nucleotides are TGTGCCAGCAGCTTAACTAGCGGGGAATTAAATACGCAGTATTTT. Protein product: CASSLTSGELNTQYF.

V and J are TRBV4-2 and TRBJ1-4; TRBD1 might be the D (5 bases). The germline gives CDR1 LGHNA, CDR2 YNFKEQ. The CDR3 totals 14 residues. V was clipped by 4 bases and J by 5 bases, with 11 bases between them. In nucleotides, the CDR3 is TGTGCCAGCAGCCTCGGACAAGGGAATGAAAAACTGTTTTTT. This translates into CASSLGQGNEKLFF.

The genes are TRBV7-3 and TRBJ2-3; D perhaps matches TRBD2 (5 bases). Trimming took 2 bases from V and 2 from J, leaving 8 bases between them. CDR1 SGHTA and CDR2 FQGTGA come from the germline V gene. The CDR3 runs 14 residues. This chain's CDR3 is CASSLRGSTDTQYF. CDR3 nucleotide sequence: TGTGCCAGCAGCTTACGAGGGTCCACAGATACGCAGTATTTT.

The chain combines TRBV5-1 with TRBJ1-1; 7 bases are a match to TRBD1. J was trimmed by 7 bases and V by 4 bases; bases with no gene match: 7. There are 13 residues in the CDR3. Looked up from germline, CDR1 is SGHRS and CDR2 is YFSETQ. CDR3 DNA sequence: TGCGCCAGCAGCCTGGCGACAGGGCGTGAAGCTTTCTTT. This sequence encodes CASSLATGREAFF.

The chain recombines TRBV20-1 with TRBJ1-5; a weak D match, TRBD1 (5 bases). CDR1 and CDR2 (germline): DFQATT, SNEGSKA (reference sequence). The CDR3 loop spans 17 amino acids. Trimming stripped 3 bases from V and 0 bases from J, with 18 bases between. The CDR3 nucleotides are TGCAGTGCTAGTTCTTGGAGGGACTCCCTTAGCAATCAGCCCCAGCATTTT. Its translation is CSASSWRDSLSNQPQHF.

The chain recombines TRBV2 with TRBJ2-1, with D perhaps matching TRBD1 (6 bases). The length of the CDR3 is 14 residues. CDR1 is SNHLY, CDR2 FYNNEI, per germline. V was shortened by 6 bases and J by 4 bases, with 13 bases between the two germline ends. CDR3 nucleotides: TGTGCCAGCAGACGACGAACAGGGTACAATGAGCAGTTCTTC. Translated, it gives CASRRRTGYNEQFF.

V and J are TRBV4-1 and TRBJ1-2; TRBD1 aligns across 7 bases. CDR1 is MGHRA, CDR2 YSYEKL, per germline. V shed 0 bases and J 7 bases; nucleotides not matched to a gene: 5. This CDR3 region has 14 residues. CDR3: CASSQDDRDLGYTF. The CDR3, as DNA: TGCGCCAGCAGCCAAGATGACAGGGACCTTGGCTACACCTTC.

The chain combines TRBV11-2 with TRBJ2-7; D ambiguous. The germline gives CDR1 SGHAT, CDR2 FQNNGV. V was pared by 3 bases and J by 0 bases, with 6 bases between. This CDR3 contains 13 residues. The CDR3 loop is CASSFVHSYEQYF. Written as DNA, the CDR3 is TGTGCCAGCAGCTTTGTCCACTCCTACGAGCAGTACTTC.

There are many counts of this clone. The CDR3 region has the DNA TGTGCCAGCAGTCGGACAGGCGTCATAGGCGGGGAGCTGTTTTTT. Amino acid sequence: CASSRTGVIGGELFF. V gene TRBV6-2 or TRBV6-3 combines with J gene TRBJ2-2; 7 nucleotides agree with TRBD1. Germline CDR1 reads MNHEY; CDR2 reads SVGEGT. This CDR3 spans 15 amino acids. The V and J ends lost 5 bases and 7 bases, in that order; junction bases with no gene match: 10.

The J gene is TRBJ2-3, the V gene TRBV11-1; 8 bases fit TRBD2. There are 15 residues in the CDR3. Trimming cost V 3 bases and J 4 bases; bases outside gene matches: 6. CDR1 is SGHAT, CDR2 FQDESV, per germline (reference sequence). The CDR3 nucleotides read TGTGCCAGCAGCTTTAGCGGGGAGCCGGCAGATACGCAGTATTTT. Translation gives CASSFSGEPADTQYF.

This clone was seen more than once but under ten times. This chain links TRBV19 with TRBJ2-2; 11 bases are a match to TRBD1. Germline values: CDR1 LNHDA, CDR2 SQIVND (reference sequence). V shed 3 bases, J shed 6 bases, and the junction held 6 bases outside the gene matches. The CDR3 has 16 residues. This CDR3 reads CASSMAGTGGAGELFF. CDR3 DNA: TGTGCCAGTAGTATGGCCGGGACAGGGGGGGCCGGGGAGCTGTTTTTT. Full variable domain (missing parts from reference TRBV19 and TRBJ2-2): DGGITQSPKYLFRKEGQNVTLSCEQNLNHDAMYWYRQDPGQGLRLIYYSQIVNDFQKGDIAEGYSVSREKKESFPLTVTSAQKNPTAFYLCASSMAGTGGAGELFFGEGSRLTVL.